This passage covers 10 T cell receptor beta chains from one sample sequenced in a study of T-cell memory formation after mild COVID-19. TCRdb reanalysed the 5' RACE reads using MiXCR and keeps one entry per CDR3 protein. The sample shows around 450,000 distinct CDR3 sequences, around 24% of them seen only once. Sequencing used PBMCs or a T cell subset sorted from them (not recorded which). The receptors stem from an adult woman who had mild COVID-19 (a few samples of this study predate the infection). Cell type and time point are not known.

The J gene is TRBJ1-2, the V gene TRBV19, with TRBD1 matching over 12 bases. V shed 7 bases, J shed 8 bases, and the junction held 17 bases outside the gene matches. CDR3 size: 17 residues. Germline loops: CDR1 LNHDA, CDR2 SQIVND (reference sequence). The CDR3: CASISAGTGGVIEGYTF. The CDR3 bases are TGTGCCAGTATAAGCGCCGGGACAGGGGGCGTTATTGAGGGCTACACCTTC.

This chain's CDR3 is CASTQLSGRTDTQYF. The CDR3 DNA is TGTGCCAGCACCCAACTTAGCGGGAGAACAGATACGCAGTATTTT. The rearrangement links TRBV6-2 or TRBV6-3 to TRBJ2-3; 9 bases match TRBD2. Trimming cost V 7 bases and J 3 bases; bases outside gene matches: 8. CDR1 is MNHEY, CDR2 SVGEGT, per germline. The CDR3 is 15 amino acids.

This clonotype was counted only a few times. V usage is TRBV20-1 and J usage is TRBJ2-5; 14 nucleotides line up with TRBD2. CDR3 length equals 19 residues. Germline-derived CDR1 and CDR2 are DFQATT and SNEGSKA (reference sequence). V shed 0 bases and J 2 bases; nucleotides not matched to a gene: 11. The CDR3: CSARDGARLAGGPQETQYF. CDR3 sequence (DNA): TGCAGTGCTAGAGATGGGGCCCGACTAGCGGGAGGGCCACAAGAGACCCAGTACTTC.

The chain employs TRBV6-2 or TRBV6-3 and TRBJ1-3; D unclear. The CDR3 runs to 15 residues. Germline CDR1 reads MNHEY; CDR2 reads SVGEGT. Trimming removed 4 bases from V and 5 bases from J, with 15 bases in between. This chain's CDR3 is CASSSDRERRNTIYF. CDR3 coding DNA: TGTGCCAGCAGTTCCGACCGTGAGCGACGAAACACCATATATTTT.

The CDR3 coding sequence is TGTGCCAGCAGTTTAACCGGCTCCTATAATTCACCCCTCCACTTT. It translates to CASSLTGSYNSPLHF. The chain joins TRBV12-3 or TRBV12-4 to TRBJ1-6; D gene unclear. Trimming shortened V by 2 bases and J by 0 bases, and 5 bases separated the two germline ends. The CDR3 length is 15 residues.

The chain combines TRBV30 with TRBJ1-2; 7 nucleotides align to TRBD1. The trim removed 3 bases at V and 4 bases at J, leaving 8 bases unmatched. The germline gives CDR1 GTSNPN, CDR2 SVGIG (reference sequence). CDR3 length: 14 amino acids. The CDR3 DNA reads as TGTGCCTGGAGATCGGGACAGCAGAGCTATGGCTACACCTTC. Protein sequence: CAWRSGQQSYGYTF.

The sample holds a few counts of this clonotype. The genes are TRBV7-9 and TRBJ2-3, with D unclear. Germline values: CDR1 SEHNR, CDR2 FQNEAQ (reference sequence). CDR3 length: 13 amino acids. The V gene lost 2 bases and the J gene lost 4 bases, with 7 bases spanning the gap. CDR3 DNA sequence: TGTGCCAGCAGCTTACCCCCCCCAGATACGCAGTATTTT. This translates into CASSLPPPDTQYF. The full variable domain, its missing parts supplied by reference TRBV7-9 and TRBJ2-3, is DTGVSQNPRHKITKRGQNVTFRCDPISEHNRLYWYRQTLGQGPEFLTYFQNEAQLEKSRLLSDRFSAERPKGSFSTLEIQRTEQGDSAMYLCASSLPPPDTQYFGPGTRLTVL.

This chain connects TRBV30 to TRBJ2-1, with D hard to call. Per germline, CDR1 GTSNPN and CDR2 SVGIG (reference sequence). This CDR3 is 10 amino acids long. V was shortened by 1 base and J by 9 bases, with 4 bases between the two germline ends. The CDR3 nucleotides are TGTGCCTGGAGTGCTCTTGAGCAGTTCTTC. It encodes CAWSALEQFF.

The rearrangement uses TRBV3-1 and TRBJ2-3, with D perhaps given as TRBD1 or TRBD2 (5 bases each). Trimming stripped 4 bases from V and 0 bases from J, with 14 bases between. The CDR3 spans 16 residues. The germline CDR1 and CDR2 sequences are LGHDT and YNNKEL (reference sequence). The CDR3 bases are TGTGCCAGCAGCCTTGGGGGTCCCCGCAGCACAGATACGCAGTATTTT. Its translation is CASSLGGPRSTDTQYF.

This clonotype has just a few counts. V gene TRBV14 combines with J gene TRBJ2-7; D perhaps matches TRBD2 (5 bases). The CDR3 totals 17 residues. The germline V and J ends were trimmed by 1 base and 4 bases, with 20 bases remaining between them. From germline, CDR1 is SGHDN and CDR2 FVKESK. In DNA, the CDR3 is TGTGCCAGCAGCCAAGGACTAAATAGTGGCAGAAGATACGAGCAGTACTTC. It is translated as CASSQGLNSGRRYEQYF.